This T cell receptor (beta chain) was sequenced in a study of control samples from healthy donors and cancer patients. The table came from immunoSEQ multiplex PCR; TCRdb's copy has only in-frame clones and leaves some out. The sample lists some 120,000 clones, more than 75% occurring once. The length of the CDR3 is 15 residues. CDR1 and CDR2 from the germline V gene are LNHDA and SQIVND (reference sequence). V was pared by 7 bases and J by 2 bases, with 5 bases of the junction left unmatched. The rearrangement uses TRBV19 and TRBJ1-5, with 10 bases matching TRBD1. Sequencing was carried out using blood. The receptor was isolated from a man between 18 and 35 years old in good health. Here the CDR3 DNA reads TGTGCCAGTATGGGGACAGGGGTAGGCAATCAGCCCCAGCATTTT. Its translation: CASMGTGVGNQPQHF.